The 21 T cell receptor beta chains below were found in one sample sequenced in a study of cytomegalovirus exposure and HLA in healthy donors. Researchers ran the PCR with 60 Vbeta and 13 Jbeta primers. Clones were read by immunoSEQ multiplex PCR, and TCRdb kept only the in-frame ones, dropping some. The sample carries 100,000 to 150,000 clones, 80% recorded once. The material sequenced was PBMCs. The receptors come from a male donor in good health and CMV-seronegative.

The V gene is TRBV10-3, the J gene TRBJ1-4; D not resolved. With 2 bases removed from V and 8 bases from J, the gap between germline ends came to 6 bases. This CDR3 comprises 12 residues. Germline values: CDR1 ENHRY, CDR2 SYGVKD. The CDR3 nucleotides read TGTGCCATCAGTGAGGAGAGGGAAAAACTGTTTTTT. Residues: CAISEEREKLFF.

Details on this clone: This specimen includes other DNA sequences encoding the same CDR3. The rearrangement uses TRBV5-1 and TRBJ2-1; 14 positions match TRBD2. CDR1 and CDR2 (germline): SGHRS, YFSETQ. CDR3 length: 17 amino acids. Trimming removed 5 bases from V and 2 bases from J; junction bases left unmatched: 6. This chain's CDR3 is CASRPRLAGGPYNEQFF. The CDR3 DNA reads TGCGCCAGCAGGCCAAGACTAGCGGGAGGGCCCTACAATGAGCAGTTCTTC.

The V call is TRBV2, the J call TRBJ2-7; 7 nucleotides align to TRBD2. The germline V gene has CDR1 SNHLY and CDR2 FYNNEI. The CDR3 extends over 13 amino acids. Germline trimming cut 6 bases from V and 0 bases from J; bases unmatched to any gene: 2. The CDR3 nucleotides are TGTGCCAGCAGAGCGGGAACCTCCTACGAGCAGTACTTC. Its protein is CASRAGTSYEQYF.

V is TRBV6-4 and J is TRBJ1-1, with unresolved D. V lost 1 base to trimming and J lost 6 bases, with 9 bases between them. The CDR3 has 13 amino acids. Germline V gene sequence: CDR1 MRHNA, CDR2 SNTAGT. The CDR3 region is CASSDWWGAEAFF. CDR3 DNA: TGTGCCAGCAGTGACTGGTGGGGAGCTGAAGCTTTCTTT.

This chain links TRBV9 with TRBJ2-3; D might be TRBD1 (5 bases). There are 14 residues in the CDR3. The V and J ends lost 1 base and 5 bases respectively, with 11 bases between them. Germline CDR1 is SGDLS and CDR2 is YYNGEE. CDR3 sequence (DNA): TGTGCCAGCAGCGTAAAAGGGGCGAGAGATACGCAGTATTTT. It specifies CASSVKGARDTQYF.

The V and J genes are TRBV9 and TRBJ2-7, with 7 bases matching TRBD1. CDR1 is SGDLS and CDR2 is YYNGEE in the germline V gene. V shed 4 bases, J shed 3 bases, and the junction held 10 bases outside the gene matches. This CDR3 is 15 amino acids long. DNA of the CDR3: TGTGCCAGCAGCCCCCAGGGGGTAGGGGGCTACGAGCAGTACTTC. Its protein product is CASSPQGVGGYEQYF. The whole variable domain, remainder taken from reference TRBV9 and TRBJ2-7, is DSGVTQTPKHLITATGQRVTLRCSPRSGDLSVYWYQQSLDQGLQFLIQYYNGEERAKGNILERFSAQQFPDLHSELNLSSLELGDSALYFCASSPQGVGGYEQYFGPGTRLTVT.

The V and J genes are TRBV10-1 and TRBJ2-3; 7 nucleotides line up with TRBD2. The CDR3 covers 15 residues. Germline CDR1 reads WNHNN; CDR2 reads SYGVQD (reference sequence). With V trimmed by 6 bases and J by 0 bases, 6 bases remained unmatched. The DNA of the CDR3 is TGCGCCAGCAGCATCGGGGGGACTAGCACAGATACGCAGTATTTT. Amino acids: CASSIGGTSTDTQYF.

The gene calls are TRBV7-9 and TRBJ1-1; 10 positions match TRBD1. The CDR3 has 14 amino acids. V lost 6 bases, J lost 5 bases, and 6 bases stayed unmatched. Germline loops: CDR1 SEHNR, CDR2 FQNEAQ (reference sequence). The DNA of the CDR3 is TGTGCCAGCAGGGTGAGGGACAGGGGAACTGAAGCTTTCTTT. It is translated as CASRVRDRGTEAFF.

The chain employs TRBV6-8 and TRBJ1-5; 10 bases agree with TRBD1. The CDR3 consists of 16 residues. Germline V gene lookup returns CDR1 MNHGY and CDR2 SAAAGT. V was clipped by 5 bases and J by 3 bases; unmatched bases: 7. The CDR3 DNA reads as TGTGCCAGCAGTACCCGGGACAGGGGTTACAATCAGCCCCAGCATTTT. This sequence encodes CASSTRDRGYNQPQHF.

The chain uses TRBV5-4 and TRBJ2-7; possibly TRBD1 for D (6 bases). V was cut by 0 bases and J by 2 bases, with 12 bases left in between. The germline V gene has CDR1 SGHNT and CDR2 YYREEE (reference sequence). This CDR3 has 15 amino acids. This CDR3 reads CASSLEPDSPYEQYF. The CDR3 region has the DNA TGTGCCAGCAGCTTGGAACCGGACAGTCCCTACGAGCAGTACTTC.

On this clone itself: Germline and junction disagree at one end, which may indicate a read error. The chain employs TRBV7-9 and TRBJ1-3, with no clear D. This CDR3 is 15 amino acids long. CDR1 is SEHNR and CDR2 is FQNEAQ in the germline V gene (reference sequence). This CDR3 reads CSSPLDSSSGNTIYF. DNA of the CDR3: TGTTCCAGCCCCTTGGACTCGAGCTCTGGAAACACCATATATTTT.

The J gene is TRBJ1-2, the V gene TRBV27; maybe TRBD1 (5 bases). V gave up 1 base and J gave up 6 bases, with 15 bases separating them. CDR1 MNHEY and CDR2 SMNVEV come from the germline V gene (reference sequence). CDR3 length equals 15 residues. The CDR3 protein is CASSLYSGARDGYTF. The DNA of the CDR3 is TGTGCCAGCAGTTTATATAGCGGGGCGCGTGATGGCTACACCTTC.

This clone was seen more than once but under ten times. V and J are TRBV7-2 and TRBJ2-5; no firm D call. Deletions cut 3 bases from V and 5 bases from J, with 10 bases between. This CDR3 spans 13 amino acids. In germline, CDR1 is SGHTA, CDR2 FQGNSA. The CDR3 DNA reads TGTGCCAGCAGCTTGACCGCGAGGGAGACCCAGTACTTC. Translated: CASSLTARETQYF.

The gene calls are TRBV30 and TRBJ1-5; D is ambiguous. Germline V gene lookup returns CDR1 GTSNPN and CDR2 SVGIG (reference sequence). Trimming stripped 1 base from V and 3 bases from J, with 19 bases between. The CDR3 is 17 residues long. CDR3 sequence reads: CAWSGGSPGVSNQPQHF. Written as DNA, the CDR3 is TGTGCCTGGAGTGGAGGTAGTCCCGGGGTTTCCAATCAGCCCCAGCATTTT.

This chain connects TRBV27 to TRBJ1-1; 7 bases are a match to TRBD1. V lost 2 bases, J lost 5 bases, and 2 bases stayed unmatched. The CDR3 length is 13 residues. Germline lookup yields CDR1 MNHEY and CDR2 SMNVEV (reference sequence). This CDR3 reads CASSLGRGTEAFF. The CDR3 DNA sequence: TGTGCCAGCAGTTTAGGCAGGGGGACTGAAGCTTTCTTT.

This clone was recorded once. This CDR3 reads CASSQDLNIPYNEQFF. DNA of the CDR3: TGCGCCAGCAGCCAAGATTTGAACATACCTTACAATGAGCAGTTCTTC. This chain joins TRBV4-3 and TRBJ2-1; D unclear. Germline lookup yields CDR1 LGHNA and CDR2 YSLEER. The length of the CDR3 is 16 residues. V was cut by 0 bases and J by 4 bases, with 13 bases left in between.

The chain combines TRBV5-1 with TRBJ1-1; 8 bases line up with TRBD1. V shed 0 bases, J shed 9 bases, and the junction held 4 bases outside the gene matches. Per germline, CDR1 SGHRS and CDR2 YFSETQ. CDR3 size: 13 residues. CDR3 loop: CASSLAGQGKAFF. CDR3 sequence (DNA): TGCGCCAGCAGCTTGGCTGGACAGGGCAAAGCTTTCTTT.

The rearrangement joins TRBV6-1 to TRBJ2-1; D unclear. Per the germline V gene, CDR1 is MNHNS and CDR2 is SASEGT. The CDR3 extends over 15 amino acids. Trimming removed 4 bases from V and 4 bases from J, with 14 bases in between. CDR3 loop: CASSGVALTYNEQFF. In nucleotides, the CDR3 is TGTGCCAGCAGTGGAGTCGCGTTAACTTACAATGAGCAGTTCTTC.

This chain uses TRBV7-9 with TRBJ2-5; D gene unclear. The CDR3 runs 14 residues. V dropped 3 bases and J dropped 5 bases, with 13 bases sitting between them. Per the germline V gene, CDR1 is SEHNR and CDR2 is FQNEAQ (reference sequence). CDR3 DNA sequence: TGTGCCAGCAGCTTTTCTTCAGGATCCGAGACCCAGTACTTC. It encodes CASSFSSGSETQYF.

This sequence joins TRBV19 and TRBJ1-3, with 10 bases fitting TRBD1. The CDR3 is 16 residues long. V shed 4 bases and J 0 bases; nucleotides not matched to a gene: 3. The germline V gene encodes CDR1 LNHDA and CDR2 SQIVND (reference sequence). CDR3 bases: TGTGCCAGTAGTAGACAGGGGGCCACCTCTGGAAACACCATATATTTT. Its protein product is CASSRQGATSGNTIYF.

As for this clone: This sample also contains other DNA sequences that code for the same CDR3. V gene TRBV11-2 combines with J gene TRBJ2-5, with no clear D. The germline V gene encodes CDR1 SGHAT and CDR2 FQNNGV. The CDR3 spans 13 residues. The V gene lost 5 bases and the J gene lost 1 base, with 8 bases spanning the gap. CDR3 in amino acids: CASSLNSQETQYF. The CDR3 nucleotides read TGTGCCAGCAGCCTAAACTCCCAAGAGACCCAGTACTTC.